These 8 T cell receptor beta chains share one sample of origin, sequenced in a study of T cells in Graves' hyperthyroidism and ophthalmopathy (dated by TCRdb to about 2019). Libraries were prepared through multiplex PCR. Instrument used: Illumina HiSeq 2000. The TCR beta CDR3 regions were amplified from the RNA transcripts. For the first round of RT-PCR on the TCR CDR3, the HTBI primer set was used together with the Qiagen OneStep RT-PCR kit. The public reads were quality trimmed at Q25 with fastp and then assembled into clones with MiXCR by TCRdb, keeping productive beta chains. Identical CDR3 protein sequences are pooled into one entry, listed with their most common genes and DNA. The sample has around 450,000 distinct CDR3 sequences on record, roughly 14% of them singletons. The ten most abundant clones make up 7.5% to 9% of the sample. Sequencing used blood. These receptors all come from a woman aged 18 to 35 with Graves' hyperthyroidism.

The J gene is TRBJ1-2, the V gene TRBV7-9; tentative D call: TRBD1 (5 bases). The ends were cut back, 5 bases at V and 8 bases at J, with 18 bases in the middle. Germline values: CDR1 SEHNR, CDR2 FQNEAQ (reference sequence). The CDR3 is 14 residues long. CDR3 nucleotide sequence: TGTGCCAGCAGCGCCGGGAGCCTTTGGACAGGCTACACCTTC. The encoded protein is CASSAGSLWTGYTF.

This clonotype occurred many times. The chain recombines TRBV20-1 with TRBJ2-5, with TRBD2 matching over 9 bases. CDR1 and CDR2 (germline): DFQATT, SNEGSKA (reference sequence). The CDR3 runs 14 residues. Trimming at V came to 6 bases and at J to 4 bases, leaving 9 bases not matched to a gene. The CDR3 reads CSATRGRGGETQYF. CDR3 in DNA: TGCAGTGCCACACGCGGGAGGGGAGGAGAGACCCAGTACTTC.

This clonotype appeared a few times. This sequence joins TRBV12-3 or TRBV12-4 and TRBJ2-1; 10 nucleotides agree with TRBD2. J lost 13 bases, V lost 1 base, and 7 bases had no gene match. CDR3 length: 14 amino acids. The CDR3 DNA sequence: TGTGCCAGCAGTTTAGATCAAAGCGGGAGGGAACAGTTCTTC. Its translation is CASSLDQSGREQFF.

This clonotype was recorded at least ten times. J is TRBJ2-5 and V is TRBV6-1; TRBD2 matches at 8 bases. The CDR3 consists of 13 residues. V trimming: 5 bases; J trimming: 5 bases; junction bases outside the gene matches: 4. Germline V CDR1 and CDR2: MNHNS, SASEGT. DNA for the CDR3: TGTGCCAGCAGTTCCGGGGGGGTGGAGACCCAGTACTTC. Translating it yields CASSSGGVETQYF.

This chain uses TRBV25-1 with TRBJ2-1, with D perhaps TRBD2 (5 bases). CDR3 length: 13 residues. Trimming left V 7 bases short and J 9 bases short, with 16 bases between. The germline V gene has CDR1 MGHDK and CDR2 SYGVNS. This CDR3 is CASNNLGSSEQFF. In DNA form, the CDR3 reads TGTGCCAGCAACAACCTTGGGAGTAGTGAGCAGTTCTTC.

This clonotype was observed a handful of times. The chain joins TRBV25-1 to TRBJ1-4; 8 bases agree with TRBD1. Unmatched junction bases numbered 11, after V lost 6 bases and J lost 5 bases. The CDR3 has 16 residues. Germline V gives CDR1 MGHDK, CDR2 SYGVNS. In DNA form, the CDR3 reads TGTGCCAGCAGCAAAAATACAGGGGGACTAAATGAAAAACTGTTTTTT. Protein product: CASSKNTGGLNEKLFF.

This clonotype has a handful of counts. V is TRBV25-1 and J is TRBJ1-2; no clear D gene. Trimming shortened V by 8 bases and J by 0 bases, and 10 bases separated the two germline ends. Germline V gene sequence: CDR1 MGHDK, CDR2 SYGVNS. The CDR3 covers 13 residues. CDR3 residues: CASEPSANYGYTF. The CDR3 DNA sequence: TGTGCCAGCGAACCCTCTGCTAACTATGGCTACACCTTC.

This clonotype was observed many times. The V and J genes are TRBV12-3 or TRBV12-4 and TRBJ2-3; tentatively, D is TRBD1 (6 bases). This CDR3 contains 16 residues. V lost 6 bases and J 6 bases, leaving 22 bases between the germline ends. CDR3 coding DNA: TGTGCCAGCAGAGGGTTTCGGGACACCATATCGGATACGCAGTATTTT. Its protein product is CASRGFRDTISDTQYF.